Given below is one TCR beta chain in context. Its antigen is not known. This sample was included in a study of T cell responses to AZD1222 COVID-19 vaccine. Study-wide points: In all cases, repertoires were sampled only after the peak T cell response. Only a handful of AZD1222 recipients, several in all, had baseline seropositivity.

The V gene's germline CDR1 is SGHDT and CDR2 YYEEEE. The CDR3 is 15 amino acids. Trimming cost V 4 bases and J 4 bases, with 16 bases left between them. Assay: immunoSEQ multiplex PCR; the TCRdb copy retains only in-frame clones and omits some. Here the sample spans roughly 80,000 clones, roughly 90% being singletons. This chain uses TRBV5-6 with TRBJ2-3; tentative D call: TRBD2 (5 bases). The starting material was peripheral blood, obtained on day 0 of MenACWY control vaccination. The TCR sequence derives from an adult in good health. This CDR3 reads CASSHGVGGADTQYF. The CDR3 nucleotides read TGTGCCAGCAGCCACGGGGTGGGCGGAGCAGATACGCAGTATTTT.